This T cell receptor beta chain is drawn from a study of cytomegalovirus exposure and HLA in healthy donors. Researchers ran the PCR with 60 Vbeta and 13 Jbeta primers. The repertoire was sequenced with immunoSEQ multiplex PCR; TCRdb's copy has only in-frame clones and lacks some. Of 200,000 to 250,000 clones listed, more than 75% are singletons. Notes on this clone: Its matching antigen is unknown.

In germline, CDR1 is MNHEY, CDR2 SMNVEV (reference sequence). V lost 3 bases to trimming and J lost 5 bases, with 11 bases between them. This CDR3 has 13 residues. The study, taken as a whole, reports: In vitro testing confirmed three CMV-associated chains as specific for CMV antigens. Later on, a genetic analysis was performed. It linked a missense variant in DCLRE1C with V- and J-gene trimming of TCR beta.

The clonotype was recovered from a middle-aged woman in good health and CMV-seronegative. The specimen sequenced was PBMCs. This chain links TRBV27 with TRBJ2-7; possible D gene TRBD1, 5 bases. CDR3 region: CASSFFQGDEQYF. The CDR3 DNA follows: TGTGCCAGCAGTTTCTTCCAGGGTGACGAGCAGTACTTC.